The 17 T cell receptor beta chains reported below all come from one sample, sequenced in a study of beta chain features in type 1 diabetes. Study findings and constraints: When Type 1 diabetes patients were examined, their TCRB CDR3s proved moderately but significantly shorter in all four CD4+ subsets.

These receptors are not linked to any known antigen. Expressed TCRB transcripts got sequenced, as all isolated RNA was reverse transcribed. Libraries were prepared by immunoSEQ multiplex PCR; TCRdb keeps only in-frame clonotypes and omits some of them. The sample includes 600,000 to 700,000 clones, around 12% of them seen just once. The sample taken for sequencing was naive CD4+ T cells from blood. Source of these receptors: a man younger than 40 with type 1 diabetes.

This clone was detected a few times. The chain employs TRBV13 and TRBJ1-1; D gene uncertain. The V gene lost 6 bases and the J gene lost 1 base, with 12 bases spanning the gap. The CDR3 contains 14 residues. Germline V gene lookup returns CDR1 PRHDT and CDR2 FYEKMQ (reference sequence). The CDR3 sequence: CASSHGRPNTEAFF. CDR3 sequence (DNA): TGTGCCAGCAGTCATGGCAGGCCGAACACTGAAGCTTTCTTT. Together with reference TRBV13 and TRBJ1-1, the CDR3 gives the full variable domain: AAGVIQSPRHLIKEKRETATLKCYPIPRHDTVYWYQQGPGQDPQFLISFYEKMQSDKGSIPDRFSAQQFSDYHSELNMSSLELGDSALYFCASSHGRPNTEAFFGQGTRLTVV.

In its sample, this clone was seen a few times. The rearrangement joins TRBV7-9 to TRBJ1-2; 9 bases match TRBD1. The CDR3 spans 14 residues. V lost 1 base and J lost 7; bases outside the gene matches: 4. From germline, CDR1 is SEHNR and CDR2 FQNEAQ (reference sequence). The CDR3, as DNA: TGTGCCAGCAGCTTAGAGGACAGGGGCCTTGGCTACACCTTC. It codes for CASSLEDRGLGYTF.

V is TRBV4-3 and J is TRBJ1-2; D remains ambiguous. This CDR3 has 16 amino acids. The V gene lost 0 bases and the J gene lost 1 base, with 12 bases spanning the gap. CDR1 is LGHNA, CDR2 YSLEER, per germline. The CDR3 reads CASSQDSVFGNYGYTF. The CDR3, as DNA: TGCGCCAGCAGCCAAGATTCAGTGTTTGGTAACTATGGCTACACCTTC.

This clone was observed a few times. Other DNA sequences from this sample encode an identical CDR3 as well. The chain has TRBV6-5 and TRBJ2-5, with 8 nucleotides matching TRBD1. The V gene end was trimmed by 6 bases and the J gene end by 4 bases; junction bases not matched to a gene: 4. The CDR3 loop spans 13 amino acids. Germline V CDR1 and CDR2: MNHEY, SVGAGI. CDR3 protein: CASSRGQGETQYF. As DNA, the CDR3 is TGTGCCAGCAGCCGTGGACAGGGAGAGACCCAGTACTTC.

This clone was detected only a few times. This chain joins TRBV30 and TRBJ2-1; D uncertain. The CDR3 has 11 amino acids. V lost 5 bases and J 4 bases, leaving 6 bases between the germline ends. Germline-derived CDR1 and CDR2 are GTSNPN and SVGIG (reference sequence). The CDR3 region is CAWSGYNEQFF. The CDR3 nucleotides read TGTGCCTGGTCCGGTTACAATGAGCAGTTCTTC.

A few counts support this clone. The rearrangement uses TRBV4-3 and TRBJ2-1; TRBD2 aligns across 9 bases. V was pared by 0 bases and J by 6 bases, with 6 bases of the junction left unmatched. The CDR3 sequence is 16 residues long. Germline assignment: CDR1 LGHNA and CDR2 YSLEER. The CDR3 spells CASSQDGRGGRNEQFF. The CDR3 DNA follows: TGCGCCAGCAGCCAAGATGGGCGGGGGGGCCGCAATGAGCAGTTCTTC.

This clone occurred a few times. This CDR3 is CSGTGFDEQFF. The CDR3 nucleotides are TGCAGCGGTACAGGGTTCGATGAGCAGTTCTTC. This chain joins TRBV29-1 and TRBJ2-1; D possibly corresponds to TRBD1 (6 bases). The germline V gene has CDR1 SQVTM and CDR2 ANQGSEA. The CDR3 contains 11 residues. V lost 7 bases and J lost 8, with 12 bases in between.

This clone was seen a handful of times. The chain recombines TRBV5-1 with TRBJ2-3; 7 bases match TRBD1. From germline, CDR1 is SGHRS and CDR2 YFSETQ. The CDR3 is 15 amino acids. The J segment lost 2 bases and the V segment lost 4 bases, leaving 7 bases of the junction unmatched. The CDR3 coding sequence is TGCGCCAGCAGCCCGTGGACAGGAATCACAGATACGCAGTATTTT. Amino acid sequence: CASSPWTGITDTQYF. Full variable domain (outside the CDR3, taken from reference TRBV5-1 and TRBJ2-3): KAGVTQTPRYLIKTRGQQVTLSCSPISGHRSVSWYQQTPGQGLQFLFEYFSETQRNKGNFPGRFSGRQFSNSRSEMNVSTLELGDSALYLCASSPWTGITDTQYFGPGTRLTVL.

This clone came up a few times. This rearrangement joins TRBV21-1 to TRBJ2-5; the table's TRBD2 call for D was not verified on the DNA. TRBV21-1 corresponds to a pseudogene. The CDR3 totals 14 residues. CDR3 protein: CASSKGRARETQYF. CDR3 DNA sequence: TGTGCCAGCAGCAAAGGGAGGGCCAGGGAGACCCAGTACTTC.

This clone was seen a few times. V gene TRBV7-8 combines with J gene TRBJ2-3; 7 nucleotides align to TRBD1. CDR1 and CDR2 from the germline V gene are SGHVS and FQNEAQ. This CDR3 comprises 14 residues. After removal of 5 bases from V and 2 bases from J, the junction contained 4 bases not matched to a gene. The CDR3 DNA sequence: TGTGCCAGCAGCACCGACAGGGACACAGATACGCAGTATTTT. Its protein is CASSTDRDTDTQYF. Full variable domain (outside the CDR3, taken from reference TRBV7-8 and TRBJ2-3): GAGVSQSPRYKVAKRGQDVALRCDPISGHVSLFWYQQALGQGPEFLTYFQNEAQLDKSGLPSDRFFAERPEGSVSTLKIQRTQQEDSAVYLCASSTDRDTDTQYFGPGTRLTVL.

The chain couples TRBV18 to TRBJ1-6; TRBD1 aligns across 8 bases. J gave up 7 bases and V 5 bases, and 10 bases lay outside the gene matches. This CDR3 spans 16 amino acids. The V gene's germline CDR1 is KGHSH and CDR2 LQKENI. CDR3 in amino acids: CASSSRQGQENSPLHF. In DNA, the CDR3 is TGTGCCAGCTCATCCAGACAGGGACAGGAAAATTCACCCCTCCACTTT.

The V call is TRBV7-2, the J call TRBJ1-3; TRBD1 matches at 7 bases. V shed 6 bases, J shed 7 bases, and the junction held 6 bases outside the gene matches. The length of the CDR3 is 13 residues. The germline CDR1 and CDR2 sequences are SGHTA and FQGNSA. CDR3: CASSPRRGNTIYF. The CDR3 region has the DNA TGTGCCAGCAGTCCTCGCAGGGGGAACACCATATATTTT.

This clone was seen a few times. The same CDR3 arises from other DNA sequences in this sample as well. The chain couples TRBV29-1 to TRBJ1-2; 10 bases agree with TRBD1. V dropped 4 bases and J dropped 4; count of bases not matched to a gene: 0. The CDR3 totals 12 residues. CDR1 SQVTM and CDR2 ANQGSEA come from the germline V gene. The CDR3 loop reads CSVGDRGYGYTF. DNA for the CDR3: TGCAGCGTTGGGGACAGGGGCTATGGCTACACCTTC.

The rearrangement joins TRBV14 to TRBJ2-5, with D uncertain. This CDR3 region has 13 residues. Trimming cost V 6 bases and J 9 bases, with 17 bases left between them. Germline lookup yields CDR1 SGHDN and CDR2 FVKESK. The CDR3 sequence is CASSPTITSSQYF. The CDR3 nucleotides read TGTGCCAGCAGTCCAACGATCACGAGTTCCCAGTACTTC.

The table lists this clone with a few counts. The V and J genes are TRBV2 and TRBJ1-1, with D uncertain. The CDR3 is 12 residues long. Deletions cut 6 bases from V and 4 bases from J, with 9 bases between. The germline V gene has CDR1 SNHLY and CDR2 FYNNEI. The CDR3 here is CASRIQSTEAFF. The DNA of the CDR3 is TGTGCCAGCAGAATACAGAGCACTGAAGCTTTCTTT.

This clone came up a few times. The chain combines TRBV19 with TRBJ1-5; 10 nucleotides align to TRBD1. In germline, CDR1 is LNHDA, CDR2 SQIVND (reference sequence). This CDR3 has 14 amino acids. Unmatched junction bases numbered 5, after V lost 5 bases and J lost 7 bases. The CDR3 protein is CASSPGQGGQPQHF. As DNA, the CDR3 is TGTGCCAGTAGTCCCGGACAGGGGGGCCAGCCCCAGCATTTT.

This clone was counted between two and nine times. J is TRBJ2-4 and V is TRBV11-3; TRBD1 agrees at 7 bases. The V and J ends lost 5 bases and 5 bases, in that order; junction bases with no gene match: 6. The CDR3 spans 14 residues. The germline V gene has CDR1 SGHNT and CDR2 YENEEA. CDR3 sequence (DNA): TGTGCCAGCAGCGCAAGGACAGGAGAAAACATTCAGTACTTC. Encoded protein: CASSARTGENIQYF.